Below, one T cell receptor beta chain is given with its context. The antigen is unknown. This may be a read error: a much more frequent sequence differs by one nucleotide. RNA transcripts were the template, and TCR beta CDR3 regions were amplified from them. After a first-round RT-PCR with HTBI primers, a second-round multiplex PCR was run. In TCRdb, the multiplex PCR reads were re-called with MiXCR into one record per CDR3 protein. Of 300,000 to 400,000 distinct CDR3 sequences listed, roughly 15% are singletons. This sample was included in a study of Graves' ophthalmopathy and Graves' hyperthyroidism. There are 16 residues in the CDR3. Germline CDR1 MDHEN, CDR2 SYDVKM. Trimming took off 2 bases at V and 0 bases at J, with 14 bases between the two ends. Study-wide results and limits: With about 71% sensitivity and roughly 72% specificity, the model predicted ophthalmopathy progression. A classifier, a 13-signature model, separated ophthalmopathy from stable hyperthyroidism with 87.88% sensitivity and 81.08% specificity. Detected in blood as well were most expanded thyroid clonotypes with frequency above 0.001.

Cases classed as stable hyperthyroidism had no ophthalmopathy within 18 months of follow-up. This sequence was found in an adult woman with stable Graves' hyperthyroidism. V usage is TRBV28 and J usage is TRBJ2-7, with unresolved D. Input material: peripheral blood. The CDR3 spells CASSLIWGSASYEQYF. Written as DNA, the CDR3 is TGTGCCAGCAGTTTAATTTGGGGTAGTGCCTCCTACGAGCAGTACTTC.